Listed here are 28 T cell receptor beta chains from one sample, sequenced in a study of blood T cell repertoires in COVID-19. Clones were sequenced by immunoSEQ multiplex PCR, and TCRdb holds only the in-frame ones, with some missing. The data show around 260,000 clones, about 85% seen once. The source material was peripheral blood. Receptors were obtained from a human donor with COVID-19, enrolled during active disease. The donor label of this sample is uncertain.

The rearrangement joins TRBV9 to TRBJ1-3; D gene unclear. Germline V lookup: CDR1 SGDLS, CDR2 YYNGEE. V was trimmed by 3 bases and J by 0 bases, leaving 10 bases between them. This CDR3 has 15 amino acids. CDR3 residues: CASSGLFLSGNTIYF. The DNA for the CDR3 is TGTGCCAGCAGCGGCCTATTTCTCTCTGGAAACACCATATATTTT.

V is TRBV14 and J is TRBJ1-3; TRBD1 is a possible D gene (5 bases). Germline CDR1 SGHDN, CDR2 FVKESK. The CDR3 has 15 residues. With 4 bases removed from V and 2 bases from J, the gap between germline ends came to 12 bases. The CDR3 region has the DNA TGTGCCAGCAGCCGGCAGGGAGGCCCTGGAAACACCATATATTTT. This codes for CASSRQGGPGNTIYF.

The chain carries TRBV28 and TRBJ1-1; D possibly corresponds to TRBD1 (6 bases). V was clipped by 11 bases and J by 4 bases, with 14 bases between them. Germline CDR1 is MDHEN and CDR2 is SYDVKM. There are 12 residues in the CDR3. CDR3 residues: CASQGVGTEAFF. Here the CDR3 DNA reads TGTGCCTCACAGGGCGTGGGCACTGAAGCTTTCTTT.

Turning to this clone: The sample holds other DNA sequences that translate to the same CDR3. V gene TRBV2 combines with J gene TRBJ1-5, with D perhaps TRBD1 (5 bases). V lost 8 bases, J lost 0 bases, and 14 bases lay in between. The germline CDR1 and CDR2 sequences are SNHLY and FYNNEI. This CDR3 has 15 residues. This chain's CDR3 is CASLGRGPSNQPQHF. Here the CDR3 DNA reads TGTGCCAGCCTCGGGCGGGGACCTAGCAATCAGCCCCAGCATTTT.

CDR3 sequence reads: CASSITQGIDQPQHF. As DNA, the CDR3 is TGTGCCAGTAGTATAACCCAGGGTATTGATCAGCCCCAGCATTTT. This chain joins TRBV19 and TRBJ1-5, with D possibly TRBD1 on 5 matching bases. Trimming shortened V by 2 bases and J by 5 bases, and 13 bases separated the two germline ends. The CDR3 totals 15 residues. The germline V gene encodes CDR1 LNHDA and CDR2 SQIVND (reference sequence).

The CDR3 DNA is TGTGCCAGCAGCCAGATCGTTCTAGCGGGAGGCGAGCAGTACTTC. It translates to CASSQIVLAGGEQYF. The V and J genes are TRBV7-2 and TRBJ2-7; 11 bases fit TRBD2. The CDR3 spans 15 residues. From germline, CDR1 is SGHTA and CDR2 FQGNSA. With 5 bases clipped from V and 6 bases from J, the junction kept 9 bases outside the gene matches.

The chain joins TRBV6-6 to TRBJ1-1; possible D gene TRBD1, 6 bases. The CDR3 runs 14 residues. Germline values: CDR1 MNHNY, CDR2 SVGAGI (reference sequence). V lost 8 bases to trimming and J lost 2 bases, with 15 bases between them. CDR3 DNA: TGTGCCAGCGCCTTCAACAGGGACAACACTGAAGCTTTCTTT. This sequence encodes CASAFNRDNTEAFF.

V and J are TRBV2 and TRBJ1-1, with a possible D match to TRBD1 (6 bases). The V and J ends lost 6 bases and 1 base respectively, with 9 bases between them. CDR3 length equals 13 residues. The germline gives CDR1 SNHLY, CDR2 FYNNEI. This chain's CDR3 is CASRRTENTEAFF. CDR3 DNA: TGTGCCAGCAGGAGGACAGAGAACACTGAAGCTTTCTTT. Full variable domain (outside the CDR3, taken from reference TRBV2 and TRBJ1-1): EPEVTQTPSHQVTQMGQEVILRCVPISNHLYFYWYRQILGQKVEFLVSFYNNEISEKSEIFDDQFSVERPDGSNFTLKIRSTKLEDSAMYFCASRRTENTEAFFGQGTRLTVV.

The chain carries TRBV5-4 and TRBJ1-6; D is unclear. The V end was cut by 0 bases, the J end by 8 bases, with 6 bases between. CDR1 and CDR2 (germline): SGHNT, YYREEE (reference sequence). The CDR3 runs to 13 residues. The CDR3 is CASSLAGDSPLHF. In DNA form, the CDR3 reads TGTGCCAGCAGCTTGGCCGGGGATTCACCCCTCCACTTT.

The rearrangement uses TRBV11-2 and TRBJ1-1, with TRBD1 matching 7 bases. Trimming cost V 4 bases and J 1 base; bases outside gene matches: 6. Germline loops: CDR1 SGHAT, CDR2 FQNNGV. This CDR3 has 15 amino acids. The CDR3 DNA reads TGTGCCAGCAGCTACAAGAGGGGGCCGAACACTGAAGCTTTCTTT. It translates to CASSYKRGPNTEAFF.

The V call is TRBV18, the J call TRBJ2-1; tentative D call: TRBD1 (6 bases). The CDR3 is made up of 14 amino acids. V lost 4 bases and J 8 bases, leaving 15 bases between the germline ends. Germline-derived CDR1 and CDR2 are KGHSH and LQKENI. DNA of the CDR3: TGTGCCAGCTCACAGGCAGGGGCGTCCGATGAGCAGTTCTTC. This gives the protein CASSQAGASDEQFF.

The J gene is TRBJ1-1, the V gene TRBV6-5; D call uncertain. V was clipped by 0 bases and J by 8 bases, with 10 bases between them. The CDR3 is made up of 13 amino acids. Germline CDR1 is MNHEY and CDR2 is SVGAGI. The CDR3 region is CASSYSMSSEAFF. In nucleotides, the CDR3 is TGTGCCAGCAGTTACTCCATGAGTTCGGAAGCTTTCTTT.

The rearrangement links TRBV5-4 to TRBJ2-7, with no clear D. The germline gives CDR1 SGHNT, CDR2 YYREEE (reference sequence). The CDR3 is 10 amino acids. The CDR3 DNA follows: TGTGACACCCTCAGGTACGAGCAGTACTTC. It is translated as CDTLRYEQYF. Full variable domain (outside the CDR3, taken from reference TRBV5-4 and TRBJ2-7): ETGVTQSPTHLIKTRGQQVTLRCSSQSGHNTVSWYQQALGQGPQFIFQYYREEENGRGNFPPRFSGLQFPNYSSELNVNALELDDSALYLCDTLRYEQYFGPGTRLTVT.

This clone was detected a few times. CDR3 in DNA: TGTGCCAGCAGTTCCCCGAGGACAGGCAACACTGAAGCTTTCTTT. Its protein is CASSSPRTGNTEAFF. The gene calls are TRBV28 and TRBJ1-1; TRBD1 aligns across 7 bases. Per the germline V gene, CDR1 is MDHEN and CDR2 is SYDVKM. CDR3 length: 15 amino acids. V was clipped by 4 bases and J by 2 bases; unmatched bases: 7.

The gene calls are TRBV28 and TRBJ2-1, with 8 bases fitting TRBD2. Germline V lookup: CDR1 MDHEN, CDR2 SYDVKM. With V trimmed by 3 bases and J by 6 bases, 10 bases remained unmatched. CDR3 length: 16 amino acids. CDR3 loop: CASSFSGTSGINEQFF. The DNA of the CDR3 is TGTGCCAGCAGTTTTTCCGGGACTAGTGGGATCAATGAGCAGTTCTTC.

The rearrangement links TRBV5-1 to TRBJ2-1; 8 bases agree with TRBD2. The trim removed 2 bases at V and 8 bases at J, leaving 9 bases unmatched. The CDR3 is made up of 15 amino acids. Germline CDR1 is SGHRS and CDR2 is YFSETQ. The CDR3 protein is CASSLGVAGWDEQFF. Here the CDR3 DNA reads TGCGCCAGCAGCTTAGGAGTAGCGGGATGGGATGAGCAGTTCTTC. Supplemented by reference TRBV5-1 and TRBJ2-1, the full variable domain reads KAGVTQTPRYLIKTRGQQVTLSCSPISGHRSVSWYQQTPGQGLQFLFEYFSETQRNKGNFPGRFSGRQFSNSRSEMNVSTLELGDSALYLCASSLGVAGWDEQFFGPGTRLTVL.

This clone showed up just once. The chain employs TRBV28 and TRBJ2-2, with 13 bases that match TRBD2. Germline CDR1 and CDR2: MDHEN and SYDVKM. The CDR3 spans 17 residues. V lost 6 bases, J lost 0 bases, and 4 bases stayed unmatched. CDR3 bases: TGTGCCAGCAGCTGGGGACTAGCGGGACCGAACACCGGGGAGCTGTTTTTT. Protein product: CASSWGLAGPNTGELFF.

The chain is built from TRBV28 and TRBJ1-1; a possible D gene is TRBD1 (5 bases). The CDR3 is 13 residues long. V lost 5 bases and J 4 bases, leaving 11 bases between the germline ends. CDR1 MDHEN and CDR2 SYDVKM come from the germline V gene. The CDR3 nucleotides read TGTGCCAGCAGTCGGGACTCCCCCACTGAAGCTTTCTTT. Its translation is CASSRDSPTEAFF.

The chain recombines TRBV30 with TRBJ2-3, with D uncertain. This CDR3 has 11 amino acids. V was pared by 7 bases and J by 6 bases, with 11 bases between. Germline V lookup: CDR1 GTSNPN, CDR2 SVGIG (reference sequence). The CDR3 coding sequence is TGTGCCTTACGAGAAGTGGATACGCAGTATTTT. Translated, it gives CALREVDTQYF.

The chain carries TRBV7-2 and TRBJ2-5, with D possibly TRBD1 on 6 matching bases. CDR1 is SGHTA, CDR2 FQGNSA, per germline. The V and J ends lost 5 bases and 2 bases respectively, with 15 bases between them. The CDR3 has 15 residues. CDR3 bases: TGTGCCAGCAGCCCCCGCCAGGGGCAACAAGAGACCCAGTACTTC. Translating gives CASSPRQGQQETQYF.

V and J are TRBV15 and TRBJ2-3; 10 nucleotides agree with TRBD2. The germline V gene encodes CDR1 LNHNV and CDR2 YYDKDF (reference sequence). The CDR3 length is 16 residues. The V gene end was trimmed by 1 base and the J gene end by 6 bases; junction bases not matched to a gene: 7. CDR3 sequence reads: CATSRVGLAGADTQYF. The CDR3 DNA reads TGTGCCACCAGCAGAGTGGGGCTAGCGGGAGCTGATACGCAGTATTTT.

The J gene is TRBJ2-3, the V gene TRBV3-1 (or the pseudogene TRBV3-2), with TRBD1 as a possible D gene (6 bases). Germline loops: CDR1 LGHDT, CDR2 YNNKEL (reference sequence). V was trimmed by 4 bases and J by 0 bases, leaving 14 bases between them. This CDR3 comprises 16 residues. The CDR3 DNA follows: TGTGCCAGCAGCCCATGGTCAGGGGCTAGCACAGATACGCAGTATTTT. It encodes CASSPWSGASTDTQYF.

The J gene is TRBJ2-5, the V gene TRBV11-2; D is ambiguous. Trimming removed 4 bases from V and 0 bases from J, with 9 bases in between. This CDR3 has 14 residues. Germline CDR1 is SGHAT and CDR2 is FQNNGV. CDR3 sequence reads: CASSSRSYQETQYF. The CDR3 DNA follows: TGTGCCAGCAGCTCGCGCTCCTACCAAGAGACCCAGTACTTC.

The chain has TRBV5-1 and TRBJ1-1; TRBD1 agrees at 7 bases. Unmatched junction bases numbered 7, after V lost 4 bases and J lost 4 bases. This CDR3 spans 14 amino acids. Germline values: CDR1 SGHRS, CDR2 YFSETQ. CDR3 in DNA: TGCGCCAGCAGCGTTAGACAGGGCGGCACTGAAGCTTTCTTT. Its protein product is CASSVRQGGTEAFF.

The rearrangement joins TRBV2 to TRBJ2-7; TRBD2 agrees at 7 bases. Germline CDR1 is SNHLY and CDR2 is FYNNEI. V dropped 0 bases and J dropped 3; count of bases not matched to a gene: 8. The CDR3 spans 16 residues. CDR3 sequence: CASSEAGTGGNYEQYF. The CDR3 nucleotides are TGTGCCAGCAGTGAAGCGGGAACGGGAGGAAACTACGAGCAGTACTTC.

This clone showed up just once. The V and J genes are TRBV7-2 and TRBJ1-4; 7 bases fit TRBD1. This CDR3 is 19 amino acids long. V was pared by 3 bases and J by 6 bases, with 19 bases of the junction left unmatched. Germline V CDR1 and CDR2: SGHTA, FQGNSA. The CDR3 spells CASSFALTGRKRGDEKLFF. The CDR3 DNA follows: TGTGCCAGCAGCTTTGCCCTGACAGGGAGAAAAAGGGGAGATGAAAAACTGTTTTTT.

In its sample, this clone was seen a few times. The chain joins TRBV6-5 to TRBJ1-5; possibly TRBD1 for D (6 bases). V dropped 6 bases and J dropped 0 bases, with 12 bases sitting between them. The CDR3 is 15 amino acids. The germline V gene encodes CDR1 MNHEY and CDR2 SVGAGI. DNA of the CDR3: TGTGCCAGCAGGATTTCAGGGGATAGCAATCAGCCCCAGCATTTT. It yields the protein CASRISGDSNQPQHF.

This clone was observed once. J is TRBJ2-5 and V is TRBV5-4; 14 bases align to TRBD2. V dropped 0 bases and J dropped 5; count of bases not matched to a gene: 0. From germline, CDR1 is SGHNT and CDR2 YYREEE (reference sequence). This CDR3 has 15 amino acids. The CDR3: CASSLGTSGRETQYF. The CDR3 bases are TGTGCCAGCAGCTTGGGGACTAGCGGGAGGGAGACCCAGTACTTC.